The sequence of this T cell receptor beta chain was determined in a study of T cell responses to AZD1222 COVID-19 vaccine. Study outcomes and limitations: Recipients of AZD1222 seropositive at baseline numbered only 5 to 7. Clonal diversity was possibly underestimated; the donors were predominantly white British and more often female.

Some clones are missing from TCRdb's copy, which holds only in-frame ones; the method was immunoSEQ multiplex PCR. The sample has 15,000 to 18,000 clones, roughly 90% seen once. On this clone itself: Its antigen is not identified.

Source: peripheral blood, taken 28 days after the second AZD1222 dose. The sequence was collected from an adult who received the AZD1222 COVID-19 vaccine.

The CDR3 sequence: CASRQPGDVAGYTF. The CDR3 DNA sequence: TGCGCCAGCAGACAGCCCGGCGATGTGGCTGGCTACACCTTC. The J gene is TRBJ1-2, the V gene TRBV5-1; no reliable D call. V lost 5 bases and J lost 7, with 18 bases in between. The CDR3 sequence is 14 residues long. The germline CDR1 and CDR2 sequences are SGHRS and YFSETQ.